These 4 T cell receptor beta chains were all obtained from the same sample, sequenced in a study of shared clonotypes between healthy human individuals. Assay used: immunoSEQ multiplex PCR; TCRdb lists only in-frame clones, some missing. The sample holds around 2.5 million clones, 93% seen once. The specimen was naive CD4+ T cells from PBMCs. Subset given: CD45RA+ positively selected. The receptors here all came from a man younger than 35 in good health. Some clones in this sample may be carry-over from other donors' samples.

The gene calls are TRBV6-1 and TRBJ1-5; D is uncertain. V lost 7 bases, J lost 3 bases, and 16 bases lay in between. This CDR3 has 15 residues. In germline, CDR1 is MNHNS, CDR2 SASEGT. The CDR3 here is CASITWAGSNQPQHF. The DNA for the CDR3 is TGTGCCAGCATCACGTGGGCAGGTTCCAATCAGCCCCAGCATTTT.

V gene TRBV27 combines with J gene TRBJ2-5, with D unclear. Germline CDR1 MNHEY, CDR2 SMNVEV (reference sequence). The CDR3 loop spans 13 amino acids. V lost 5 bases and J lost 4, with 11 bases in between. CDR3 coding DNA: TGTGCCAGCAGTCACCGGGCCCTAGAGACCCAGTACTTC. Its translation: CASSHRALETQYF.

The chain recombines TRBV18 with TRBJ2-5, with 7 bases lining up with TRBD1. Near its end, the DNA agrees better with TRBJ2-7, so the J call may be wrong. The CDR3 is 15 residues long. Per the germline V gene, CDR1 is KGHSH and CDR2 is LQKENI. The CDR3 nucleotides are TGTGCCAGCTCACCCTCGGGACAGCTTTACTACGAGCAGTACTTC. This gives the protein CASSPSGQLYYEQYF.

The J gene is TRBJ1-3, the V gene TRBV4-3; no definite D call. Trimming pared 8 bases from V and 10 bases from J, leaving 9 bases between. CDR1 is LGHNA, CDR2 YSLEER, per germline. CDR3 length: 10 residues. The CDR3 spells CASLSGTIYF. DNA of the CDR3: TGCGCCAGCCTCTCGGGGACCATATATTTT.